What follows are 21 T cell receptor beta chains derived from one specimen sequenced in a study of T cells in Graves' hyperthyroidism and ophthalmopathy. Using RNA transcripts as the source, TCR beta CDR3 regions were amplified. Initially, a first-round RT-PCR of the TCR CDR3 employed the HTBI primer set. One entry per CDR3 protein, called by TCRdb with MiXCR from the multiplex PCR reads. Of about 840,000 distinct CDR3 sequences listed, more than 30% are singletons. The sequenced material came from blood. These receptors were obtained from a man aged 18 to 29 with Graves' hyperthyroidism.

CDR3 protein: CSVVLAGGVMSGELFF. The CDR3 DNA reads as TGCAGCGTTGTGCTAGCGGGGGGGGTTATGAGCGGGGAGCTGTTTTTT. The chain couples TRBV29-1 to TRBJ2-2; 12 bases are shared with TRBD2. With V trimmed by 4 bases and J by 7 bases, 10 bases remained unmatched. The CDR3 runs 16 residues. From germline, CDR1 is SQVTM and CDR2 ANQGSEA.

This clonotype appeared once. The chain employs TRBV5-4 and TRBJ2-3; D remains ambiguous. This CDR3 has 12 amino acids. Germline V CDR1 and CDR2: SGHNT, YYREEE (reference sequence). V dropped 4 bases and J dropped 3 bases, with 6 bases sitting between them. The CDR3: CASSAWTDTQYF. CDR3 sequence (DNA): TGTGCCAGCAGCGCCTGGACAGATACGCAGTATTTT.

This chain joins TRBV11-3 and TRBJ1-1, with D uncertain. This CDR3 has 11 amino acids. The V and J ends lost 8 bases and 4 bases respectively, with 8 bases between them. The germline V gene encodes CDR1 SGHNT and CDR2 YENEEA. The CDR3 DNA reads TGTGCCAGCGGGAGGAGCACTGAAGCTTTCTTT. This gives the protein CASGRSTEAFF.

The CDR3 loop is CSARDVGRGYEQYF. In DNA form, the CDR3 reads TGCAGTGCTAGAGATGTAGGGCGAGGCTACGAGCAGTACTTC. The chain uses TRBV20-1 and TRBJ2-7; D remains ambiguous. The length of the CDR3 is 14 residues. Germline V gene sequence: CDR1 DFQATT, CDR2 SNEGSKA (reference sequence). V lost 0 bases and J 3 bases, leaving 12 bases between the germline ends.

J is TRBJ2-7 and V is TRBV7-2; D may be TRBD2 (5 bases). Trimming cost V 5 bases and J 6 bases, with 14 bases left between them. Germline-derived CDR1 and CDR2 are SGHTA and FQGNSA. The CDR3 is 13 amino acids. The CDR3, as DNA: TGTGCCAGCAGCCTTCAATTACGGGGCGAGCAGTACTTC. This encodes CASSLQLRGEQYF.

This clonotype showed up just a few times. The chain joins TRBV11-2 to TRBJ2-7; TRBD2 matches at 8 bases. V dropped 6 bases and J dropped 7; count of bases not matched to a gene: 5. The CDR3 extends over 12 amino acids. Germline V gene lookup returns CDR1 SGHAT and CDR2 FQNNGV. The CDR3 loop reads CASRSGGWEQYF. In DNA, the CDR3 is TGTGCCAGCAGGTCGGGAGGGTGGGAGCAGTACTTC.

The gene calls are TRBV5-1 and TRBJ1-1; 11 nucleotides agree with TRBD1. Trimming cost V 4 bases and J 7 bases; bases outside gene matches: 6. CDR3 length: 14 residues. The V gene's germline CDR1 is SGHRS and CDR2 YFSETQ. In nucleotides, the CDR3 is TGCGCCAGCAGCCAGGGACAGGGGGATGGTGAAGCTTTCTTT. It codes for CASSQGQGDGEAFF.

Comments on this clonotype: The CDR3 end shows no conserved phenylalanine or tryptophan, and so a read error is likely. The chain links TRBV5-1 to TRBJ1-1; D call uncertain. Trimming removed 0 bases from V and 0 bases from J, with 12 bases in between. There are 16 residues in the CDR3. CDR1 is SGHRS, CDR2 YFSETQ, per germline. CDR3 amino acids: CASSLDGSHMNTEAFL. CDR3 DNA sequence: TGCGCCAGCAGCTTGGACGGGAGCCACATGAACACTGAAGCTTTCCTT.

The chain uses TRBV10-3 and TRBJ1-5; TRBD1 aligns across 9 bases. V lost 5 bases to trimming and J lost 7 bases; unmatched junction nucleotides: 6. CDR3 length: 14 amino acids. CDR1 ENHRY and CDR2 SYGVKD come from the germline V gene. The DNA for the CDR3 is TGTGCCATCAGTAAACAGGGGGCCAGACAGCCCCAGCATTTT. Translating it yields CAISKQGARQPQHF.

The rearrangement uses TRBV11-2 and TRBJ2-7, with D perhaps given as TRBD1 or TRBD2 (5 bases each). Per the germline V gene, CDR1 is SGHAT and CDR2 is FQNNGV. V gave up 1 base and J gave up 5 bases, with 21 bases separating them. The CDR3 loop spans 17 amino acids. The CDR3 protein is CASSLGSGGYGRHEQYF. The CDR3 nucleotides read TGTGCCAGCAGCTTAGGCTCTGGGGGATACGGCCGTCACGAGCAGTACTTC.

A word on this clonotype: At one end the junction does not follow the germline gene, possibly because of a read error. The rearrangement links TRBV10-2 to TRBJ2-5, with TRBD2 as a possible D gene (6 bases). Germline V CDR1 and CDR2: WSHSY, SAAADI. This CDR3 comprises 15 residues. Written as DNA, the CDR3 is TGTGCCACCTTCGCGGGATTAGGGTTACGGGAGACCCAGTACTTC. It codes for CATFAGLGLRETQYF.

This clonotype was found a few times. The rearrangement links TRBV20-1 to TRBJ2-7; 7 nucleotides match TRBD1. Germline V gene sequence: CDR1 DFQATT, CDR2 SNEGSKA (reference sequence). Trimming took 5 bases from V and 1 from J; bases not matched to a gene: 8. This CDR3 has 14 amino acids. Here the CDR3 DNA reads TGCAGTGCTCTACCCGGGACAGCTTCCTACGAGCAGTACTTC. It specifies CSALPGTASYEQYF.

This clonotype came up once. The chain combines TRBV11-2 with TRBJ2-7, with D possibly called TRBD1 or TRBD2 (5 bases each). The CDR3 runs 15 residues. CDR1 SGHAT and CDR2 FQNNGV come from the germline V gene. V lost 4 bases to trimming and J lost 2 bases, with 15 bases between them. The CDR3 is CASSSEGRGTYEQYF. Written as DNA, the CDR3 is TGTGCCAGCAGCTCCGAGGGACGGGGCACCTACGAGCAGTACTTC.

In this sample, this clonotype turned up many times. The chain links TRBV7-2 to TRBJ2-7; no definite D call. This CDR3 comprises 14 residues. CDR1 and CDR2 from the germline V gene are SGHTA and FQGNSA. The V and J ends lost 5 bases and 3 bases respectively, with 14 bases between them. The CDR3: CASSRNSVGYEQYF. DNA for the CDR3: TGTGCCAGCAGCCGGAACAGCGTAGGCTACGAGCAGTACTTC.

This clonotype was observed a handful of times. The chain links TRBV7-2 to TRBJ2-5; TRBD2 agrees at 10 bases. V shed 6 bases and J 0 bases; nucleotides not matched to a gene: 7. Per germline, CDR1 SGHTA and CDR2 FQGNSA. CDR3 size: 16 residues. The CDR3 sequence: CASRAGLAVYQETQYF. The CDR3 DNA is TGTGCCAGCAGGGCCGGACTAGCGGTTTACCAAGAGACCCAGTACTTC.

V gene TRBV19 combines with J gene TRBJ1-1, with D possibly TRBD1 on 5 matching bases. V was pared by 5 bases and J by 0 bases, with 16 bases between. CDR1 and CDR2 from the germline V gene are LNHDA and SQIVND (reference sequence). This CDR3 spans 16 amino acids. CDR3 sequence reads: CASSPTRGFMNTEAFF. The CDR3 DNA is TGTGCCAGTAGTCCGACAAGGGGATTCATGAACACTGAAGCTTTCTTT.

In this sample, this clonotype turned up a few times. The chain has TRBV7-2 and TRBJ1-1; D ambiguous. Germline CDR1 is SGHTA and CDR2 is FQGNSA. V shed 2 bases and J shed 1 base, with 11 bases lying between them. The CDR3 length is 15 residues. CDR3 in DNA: TGTGCCAGCAGCTTAATGGGAGCGGAGAACACTGAAGCTTTCTTT. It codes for CASSLMGAENTEAFF. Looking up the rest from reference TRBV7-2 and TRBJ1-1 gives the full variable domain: GAGVSQSPSNKVTEKGKDVELRCDPISGHTALYWYRQSLGQGLEFLIYFQGNSAPDKSGLPSDRFSAERTGGSVSTLTIQRTQQEDSAVYLCASSLMGAENTEAFFGQGTRLTVV.

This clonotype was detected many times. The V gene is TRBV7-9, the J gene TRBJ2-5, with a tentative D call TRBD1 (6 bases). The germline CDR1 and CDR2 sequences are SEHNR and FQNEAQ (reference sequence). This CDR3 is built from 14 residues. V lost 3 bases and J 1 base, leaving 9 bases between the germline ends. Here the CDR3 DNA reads TGTGCCAGCAGCTTTGGGGGCTCCCAAGAGACCCAGTACTTC. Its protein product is CASSFGGSQETQYF. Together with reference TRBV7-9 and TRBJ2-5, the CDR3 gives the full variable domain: DTGVSQNPRHKITKRGQNVTFRCDPISEHNRLYWYRQTLGQGPEFLTYFQNEAQLEKSRLLSDRFSAERPKGSFSTLEIQRTEQGDSAMYLCASSFGGSQETQYFGPGTRLLVL.

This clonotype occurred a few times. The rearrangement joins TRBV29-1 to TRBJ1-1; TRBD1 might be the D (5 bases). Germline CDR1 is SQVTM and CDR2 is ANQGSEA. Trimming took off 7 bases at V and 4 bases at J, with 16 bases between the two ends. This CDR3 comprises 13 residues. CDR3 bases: TGCAGCGGGGAGGGAGGGACGGGCACTGAAGCTTTCTTT. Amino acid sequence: CSGEGGTGTEAFF.

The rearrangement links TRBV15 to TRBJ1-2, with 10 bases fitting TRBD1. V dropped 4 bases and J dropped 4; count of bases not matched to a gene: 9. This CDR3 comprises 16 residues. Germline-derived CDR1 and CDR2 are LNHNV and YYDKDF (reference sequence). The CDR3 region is CATSNGGTGDFYGYTF. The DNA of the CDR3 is TGTGCCACCAGCAACGGCGGGACAGGGGACTTCTATGGCTACACCTTC.

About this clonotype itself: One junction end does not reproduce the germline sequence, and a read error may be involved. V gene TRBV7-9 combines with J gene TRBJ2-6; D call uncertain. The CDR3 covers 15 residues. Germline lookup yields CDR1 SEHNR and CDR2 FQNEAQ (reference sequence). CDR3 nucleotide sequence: TGTGCCGGCAGCGTTCCCTTCTCTGGGGCCAACGTCCTGACTTTC. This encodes CAGSVPFSGANVLTF.